These 26 T cell receptor beta chains originate from one sample sequenced in a study of T-cell memory formation after mild COVID-19. TCRdb re-analysed the 5' RACE reads in MiXCR, keeping a single row per CDR3 protein. The sample yields roughly 130,000 distinct CDR3 sequences, about 15% seen once. What was sequenced was PBMCs or a T cell subset sorted from them (not recorded which). Receptor source: a man aged 18 to 30 who had mild COVID-19 (a few samples of this study predate the infection). Cell type and time point are not known.

V gene TRBV12-3 or TRBV12-4 combines with J gene TRBJ1-2, with D perhaps TRBD1 (5 bases). The germline V and J ends were trimmed by 3 bases and 3 bases, with 8 bases remaining between them. This CDR3 comprises 13 residues. The CDR3 DNA sequence: TGTGCCAGCAGTTTCGGCAGGGACTATGGCTACACCTTC. Its translation is CASSFGRDYGYTF.

The chain couples TRBV11-2 to TRBJ2-3; D gene uncertain. Germline CDR1 reads SGHAT; CDR2 reads FQNNGV. The CDR3 spans 17 residues. Deletions cut 3 bases from V and 2 bases from J, with 18 bases between. The CDR3 reads CASSFLPSPLPTDTQYF. For the CDR3, the DNA is TGTGCCAGCAGCTTCTTGCCTTCGCCTTTACCCACAGATACGCAGTATTTT.

The CDR3 sequence: CASSLDDSSEEKLFF. Here the CDR3 DNA reads TGTGCCAGCAGCTTAGACGACAGCTCTGAAGAAAAACTGTTTTTT. The rearrangement uses TRBV7-2 and TRBJ1-4; the D gene is possibly TRBD1 (5 bases). V was shortened by 1 base and J by 8 bases, with 14 bases between the two germline ends. The CDR3 is 15 residues long. Germline assignment: CDR1 SGHTA and CDR2 FQGNSA.

V is TRBV18 and J is TRBJ2-5; no clear D. Trimming left V 8 bases short and J 1 base short, with 5 bases between. Germline V gene sequence: CDR1 KGHSH, CDR2 LQKENI. There are 11 residues in the CDR3. The CDR3 DNA reads TGTGCCAGCACCGGCCAAGAGACCCAGTACTTC. It is translated as CASTGQETQYF.

V is TRBV7-2 and J is TRBJ2-1, with 7 bases lining up with TRBD1. CDR1 and CDR2 from the germline V gene are SGHTA and FQGNSA. This CDR3 contains 16 residues. V shed 5 bases, J shed 0 bases, and the junction held 7 bases outside the gene matches. CDR3 DNA: TGTGCCAGCAGCCTGCGACAGGGCAGCTCCTACAATGAGCAGTTCTTC. It specifies CASSLRQGSSYNEQFF.

V is TRBV11-2 and J is TRBJ1-1; D gene unclear. Trimming removed 5 bases at V and 2 bases at J, with 3 bases between. The germline gives CDR1 SGHAT, CDR2 FQNNGV. The CDR3 is made up of 11 amino acids. Here the CDR3 DNA reads TGTGCCAGCAGCCCAAACACTGAAGCTTTCTTT. As protein: CASSPNTEAFF.

This clonotype turned up a few times. The V call is TRBV9, the J call TRBJ1-6; TRBD1 matches at 9 bases. The CDR3 is made up of 15 amino acids. V shed 0 bases and J 8 bases; nucleotides not matched to a gene: 3. Germline CDR1 SGDLS, CDR2 YYNGEE. DNA of the CDR3: TGTGCCAGCAGCGTAGAGGGACAGGGCTATTCACCCCTCCACTTT. Protein sequence: CASSVEGQGYSPLHF.

The chain carries TRBV9 and TRBJ2-1; 9 bases fit TRBD2. Trimming removed 2 bases from V and 7 bases from J; junction bases left unmatched: 1. Per germline, CDR1 SGDLS and CDR2 YYNGEE. The CDR3 spans 13 residues. In DNA form, the CDR3 reads TGTGCCAGCAGCGTTCTAGCGGGGAATGAGCAGTTCTTC. Its protein product is CASSVLAGNEQFF.

The CDR3 region has the DNA TGCGCCAGCAGTCTCCCGGGACATGCGGACACTGAAGCTTTCTTT. Protein: CASSLPGHADTEAFF. V and J are TRBV4-1 and TRBJ1-1, with a weak D call TRBD1 (6 bases). The ends were cut back, 6 bases at V and 3 bases at J, with 17 bases in the middle. CDR1 MGHRA and CDR2 YSYEKL come from the germline V gene. The CDR3 is 15 residues long.

The chain is built from TRBV27 and TRBJ2-2, with D perhaps TRBD1 or TRBD2 (7 bases each). The CDR3 is made up of 17 amino acids. Germline CDR1 is MNHEY and CDR2 is SMNVEV (reference sequence). The V end was cut by 0 bases, the J end by 4 bases, with 15 bases between. The CDR3 reads CASSLSRGGGGTGELFF. The CDR3 region has the DNA TGTGCCAGCAGTTTATCCAGGGGGGGCGGTGGCACCGGGGAGCTGTTTTTT.

V usage is TRBV12-3 or TRBV12-4 and J usage is TRBJ2-2; possibly TRBD2 for D (5 bases). Deletions cut 9 bases from V and 7 bases from J, with 15 bases between. The CDR3 contains 13 residues. CDR3 residues: CASRSQEDGELFF. CDR3 bases: TGTGCCAGTAGAAGTCAGGAGGACGGGGAGCTGTTTTTT.

In this sample, this clonotype turned up a few times. The chain links TRBV10-3 to TRBJ2-3, with 11 bases identical to TRBD2. Per germline, CDR1 ENHRY and CDR2 SYGVKD. This CDR3 has 14 amino acids. After removal of 7 bases from V and 1 base from J, the junction contained 1 base not matched to a gene. For the CDR3, the DNA is TGTGCCATCAAGACTAGCGGGGGCACAGATACGCAGTATTTT. It is translated as CAIKTSGGTDTQYF.

V is TRBV12-3 or TRBV12-4 and J is TRBJ2-7; perhaps TRBD2 as D (6 bases). The CDR3 totals 12 residues. Trimming pared 3 bases from V and 9 bases from J, leaving 12 bases between. For the CDR3, the DNA is TGTGCCAGCAGTTTGGAGGTCGGGGGGCAGTACTTC. Translating it yields CASSLEVGGQYF.

The V gene is TRBV19, the J gene TRBJ1-1; weak D call: TRBD1 (5 bases). Trimming left V 7 bases short and J 5 bases short, with 17 bases between. Looked up from germline, CDR1 is LNHDA and CDR2 is SQIVND (reference sequence). The CDR3 length is 14 residues. This CDR3 reads CASIPPGRRTEAFF. The CDR3 DNA is TGTGCCAGTATTCCCCCGGGACGGAGGACTGAAGCTTTCTTT.

The V call is TRBV9, the J call TRBJ1-5, with D maybe TRBD1 (6 bases). CDR3 length equals 14 residues. Deletions cut 0 bases from V and 9 bases from J, with 13 bases between. CDR1 and CDR2 from the germline V gene are SGDLS and YYNGEE. Here the CDR3 reads CASSVGPGGRPQHF. CDR3 coding DNA: TGTGCCAGCAGCGTAGGTCCGGGGGGCCGGCCCCAGCATTTT.

V gene TRBV9 combines with J gene TRBJ1-3; D unclear. V was trimmed by 4 bases and J by 8 bases, leaving 19 bases between them. From germline, CDR1 is SGDLS and CDR2 YYNGEE. This CDR3 spans 15 amino acids. In nucleotides, the CDR3 is TGTGCCAGCAGCCCCCCGGCGGGGAACGTGGACACCATATATTTT. Encoded protein: CASSPPAGNVDTIYF.

This clonotype was observed a handful of times. The V gene is TRBV4-3, the J gene TRBJ2-3; 14 bases are shared with TRBD2. Looked up from germline, CDR1 is LGHNA and CDR2 is YSLEER. V trimming: 0 bases; J trimming: 5 bases; junction bases outside the gene matches: 4. This CDR3 spans 17 amino acids. The CDR3 nucleotides are TGCGCCAGCAGCCAAGAGGGTGGACTAGCGGGGGGAGATACGCAGTATTTT. This encodes CASSQEGGLAGGDTQYF.

In its sample, this clonotype was seen a few times. J is TRBJ1-2 and V is TRBV12-3 or TRBV12-4; the D gene is possibly TRBD1 (6 bases). With 3 bases removed from V and 8 bases from J, the gap between germline ends came to 22 bases. The CDR3 is 16 amino acids. The CDR3 DNA is TGTGCCAGCAGTTTTGACTGGGTTGGGGACAAGTTAGGCTACACCTTC. This encodes CASSFDWVGDKLGYTF.

J is TRBJ2-7 and V is TRBV2, with 7 bases matching TRBD1. This CDR3 has 15 residues. Trimming at V came to 5 bases and at J to 7 bases, leaving 14 bases not matched to a gene. The germline gives CDR1 SNHLY, CDR2 FYNNEI. CDR3: CASSPQGRSYGEQYF. The CDR3 DNA is TGTGCCAGCAGTCCACAGGGGAGATCCTACGGGGAGCAGTACTTC.

This clonotype appeared many times. J is TRBJ2-2 and V is TRBV5-1; TRBD1 matches 7 bases. V shed 4 bases and J 6 bases; nucleotides not matched to a gene: 6. The CDR3 totals 14 residues. Per germline, CDR1 SGHRS and CDR2 YFSETQ. The CDR3: CASSTGTAAGELFF. Here the CDR3 DNA reads TGCGCCAGCAGCACCGGGACAGCGGCCGGGGAGCTGTTTTTT. The full variable domain, in which reference TRBV5-1 and TRBJ2-2 provide the parts outside the CDR3, is KAGVTQTPRYLIKTRGQQVTLSCSPISGHRSVSWYQQTPGQGLQFLFEYFSETQRNKGNFPGRFSGRQFSNSRSEMNVSTLELGDSALYLCASSTGTAAGELFFGEGSRLTVL.

The chain joins TRBV28 to TRBJ2-2; D is unresolved. Deletions cut 3 bases from V and 7 bases from J, with 6 bases between. CDR1 MDHEN and CDR2 SYDVKM come from the germline V gene. This CDR3 comprises 12 residues. Here the CDR3 reads CASSFVSGELFF. CDR3 nucleotide sequence: TGTGCCAGCAGTTTTGTTAGCGGGGAGCTGTTTTTT.

The chain combines TRBV9 with TRBJ2-5; 8 bases line up with TRBD1. In germline, CDR1 is SGDLS, CDR2 YYNGEE. V gave up 2 bases and J gave up 3 bases; unmatched junction bases: 6. This CDR3 has 15 amino acids. The CDR3 loop reads CASSVALTGEETQYF. The CDR3 region has the DNA TGTGCCAGCAGCGTGGCGTTGACAGGGGAAGAGACCCAGTACTTC.

This sequence joins TRBV12-3 or TRBV12-4 and TRBJ2-3, with D maybe TRBD2 (6 bases). V lost 3 bases, J lost 2 bases, and 12 bases lay in between. This CDR3 comprises 15 residues. CDR3 coding DNA: TGTGCCAGCAGTTTCTTACTAGCCTCCACAGATACGCAGTATTTT. Translating it yields CASSFLLASTDTQYF.

V gene TRBV5-1 combines with J gene TRBJ2-7; D not certain. CDR3 size: 13 residues. Deletions cut 0 bases from V and 9 bases from J, with 13 bases between. Per the germline V gene, CDR1 is SGHRS and CDR2 is YFSETQ. CDR3 coding DNA: TGCGCCAGCAGCTTGGAGGGCCAAAAGAGGCAGTACTTC. It specifies CASSLEGQKRQYF.

CDR3 protein: CASSLAAGEETQYF. The CDR3, as DNA: TGTGCCAGCAGCTTAGCGGCGGGGGAAGAGACCCAGTACTTC. The genes are TRBV7-2 and TRBJ2-5; 7 bases fit TRBD2. Germline V gene data show CDR1 as SGHTA and CDR2 as FQGNSA. The CDR3 runs to 14 residues. With 0 bases clipped from V and 3 bases from J, the junction kept 1 base outside the gene matches.

This chain links TRBV3-1 with TRBJ2-5; 11 bases line up with TRBD2. Per the germline V gene, CDR1 is LGHDT and CDR2 is YNNKEL (reference sequence). Trimming cost V 5 bases and J 3 bases; bases outside gene matches: 2. This CDR3 has 14 amino acids. The chain's CDR3 is CASSTSGGKETQYF. CDR3 sequence (DNA): TGTGCCAGCAGCACTAGCGGGGGAAAAGAGACCCAGTACTTC.